These 23 T cell receptor beta chains originate from one sample sequenced in a study of blood T cell repertoires in COVID-19. Repertoires were generated with immunoSEQ multiplex PCR, while TCRdb's copy carries only in-frame clones and drops some. The data show a few hundred thousand clones, with roughly four fifths seen just once and around 3.5% held by the top ten. The sequencing input was peripheral blood. The receptors were sampled from a young woman with acute or convalescent COVID-19.

The chain carries TRBV28 and TRBJ1-2, with 7 bases aligning to TRBD1. The CDR3 runs to 19 residues. CDR1 is MDHEN and CDR2 is SYDVKM in the germline V gene. J lost 0 bases, V lost 7 bases, and 20 bases had no gene match. The DNA of the CDR3 is TGTGCCAGCATTCATTCCGGGACAGCCTTACTCGGCACTAACTATGGCTACACCTTC. Protein sequence: CASIHSGTALLGTNYGYTF.

The rearrangement links TRBV21-1 to TRBJ1-5. TRBV21-1 is recorded as a pseudogene. This CDR3 spans 18 amino acids. CDR3 sequence: CASSKKIPGGRENQPQHF. DNA of the CDR3: TGTGCCAGCAGCAAAAAAATCCCCGGGGGGAGAGAGAATCAGCCCCAGCATTTT.

The J gene is TRBJ2-5, the V gene TRBV6-2 or TRBV6-3; the D is unclear. This CDR3 is built from 14 residues. Germline V lookup: CDR1 MNHEY, CDR2 SVGEGT. Trimming removed 4 bases at V and 2 bases at J, with 11 bases between. The CDR3 loop reads CASSWIGQQETQYF. The CDR3 DNA reads as TGTGCCAGCAGTTGGATTGGGCAGCAAGAGACCCAGTACTTC.

The chain links TRBV29-1 to TRBJ2-2; tentative D call: TRBD2 (6 bases). CDR3 length equals 15 residues. Germline values: CDR1 SQVTM, CDR2 ANQGSEA. Deletions cut 2 bases from V and 4 bases from J, with 14 bases between. The CDR3 nucleotides read TGCAGCGTTGAACGTGGGAGGCCTCCCACCGGGGAGCTGTTTTTT. It translates to CSVERGRPPTGELFF.

V usage is TRBV6-5 and J usage is TRBJ1-1, with a possible D match to TRBD1 (6 bases). The germline gives CDR1 MNHEY, CDR2 SVGAGI. The ends were cut back, 7 bases at V and 4 bases at J, with 16 bases in the middle. This CDR3 is 14 amino acids long. The CDR3 nucleotides are TGTGCCAGCACCTCACAGGGCTTGGGCACTGAAGCTTTCTTT. The encoded protein is CASTSQGLGTEAFF.

This rearrangement joins TRBV23-1 to TRBJ2-7; 7 nucleotides align to TRBD2. TRBV23-1 is given ORF status, its function remaining uncertain. The V and J ends lost 4 bases and 4 bases, in that order; junction bases with no gene match: 10. The CDR3 length is 15 residues. Here the CDR3 DNA reads TGCGCCAGCAGTCCTCTGGGTCTAGCGGTATACGAGCAGTACTTC. It codes for CASSPLGLAVYEQYF.

Many counts were recorded for this clone. The V call is TRBV7-3, the J call TRBJ2-1; the D gene is possibly TRBD1 (6 bases). The CDR3 runs to 16 residues. Germline CDR1 is SGHTA and CDR2 is FQGTGA. V lost 2 bases, J lost 0 bases, and 11 bases lay in between. The CDR3 sequence is CASSLAGDLSYNEQFF. The CDR3 DNA sequence: TGTGCCAGCAGCTTAGCAGGGGACCTCTCCTACAATGAGCAGTTCTTC.

The CDR3 sequence is CASRRRGNGYTF. CDR3 coding DNA: TGTGCCAGCCGCCGCAGGGGCAATGGCTACACCTTC. This rearrangement joins TRBV5-6 to TRBJ1-2; a possible D gene is TRBD1 (6 bases). V was shortened by 7 bases and J by 6 bases, with 13 bases between the two germline ends. The CDR3 contains 12 residues. CDR1 and CDR2 from the germline V gene are SGHDT and YYEEEE.

This clone was observed a few times. The chain has TRBV28 and TRBJ1-5; D is unresolved. Per the germline V gene, CDR1 is MDHEN and CDR2 is SYDVKM. Trimming cost V 2 bases and J 2 bases, with 10 bases left between them. This CDR3 region has 15 residues. This CDR3 is CASSLGGSGNQPQHF. CDR3 bases: TGTGCCAGCAGTTTAGGAGGGTCGGGCAATCAGCCCCAGCATTTT.

The chain couples TRBV7-3 to TRBJ1-1, with D tentatively TRBD1 (6 bases). V lost 0 bases and J 5 bases, leaving 10 bases between the germline ends. Per the germline V gene, CDR1 is SGHTA and CDR2 is FQGTGA. The CDR3 sequence is 14 residues long. The CDR3 nucleotides read TGTGCCAGCAGCTTAACGGGGGCGCAGACTGAAGCTTTCTTT. Amino acids: CASSLTGAQTEAFF.

The chain links TRBV6-5 to TRBJ2-7, with 7 bases lining up with TRBD1. This CDR3 region has 14 residues. Trimming cost V 9 bases and J 7 bases; bases outside gene matches: 15. Germline V gene sequence: CDR1 MNHEY, CDR2 SVGAGI. CDR3 nucleotides: TGTGCCAGTGACTTGACAGGGTACTCAAAAGAGCAGTACTTC. It specifies CASDLTGYSKEQYF.

The chain employs TRBV6-5 and TRBJ1-6; 9 bases are a match to TRBD1. The CDR3 has 15 amino acids. J lost 5 bases, V lost 4 bases, and 3 bases had no gene match. Germline V gives CDR1 MNHEY, CDR2 SVGAGI. In nucleotides, the CDR3 is TGTGCCAGCAGTTTACAGGGGGCGAATAATTCACCCCTCCACTTT. Encoded protein: CASSLQGANNSPLHF.

The chain has TRBV6-1 and TRBJ2-7; TRBD2 agrees at 14 bases. Trimming cost V 4 bases and J 6 bases; bases outside gene matches: 17. The CDR3 has 19 residues. The germline V gene encodes CDR1 MNHNS and CDR2 SASEGT. Written as DNA, the CDR3 is TGTGCCAGCAGTGGGACGGACAGGGGACTAGCGGGAGTATGGCGCGAGCAGTACTTC. Translating it yields CASSGTDRGLAGVWREQYF.

J is TRBJ2-5 and V is TRBV11-3; D is possibly TRBD1 (7 bases). V gave up 1 base and J gave up 2 bases, with 11 bases separating them. Germline CDR1 and CDR2: SGHNT and YENEEA. The CDR3 extends over 15 amino acids. Here the CDR3 DNA reads TGTGCCAGCAGCTTAGGCGGGACAGCTCAAGAGACCCAGTACTTC. Translation: CASSLGGTAQETQYF.

This clone was detected a few times. The rearrangement joins TRBV5-1 to TRBJ2-3; 14 bases fit TRBD2. CDR3 length: 16 residues. CDR1 SGHRS and CDR2 YFSETQ come from the germline V gene. J lost 4 bases, V lost 3 bases, and 4 bases had no gene match. The CDR3 here is CASSSGLAGGADTQYF. DNA for the CDR3: TGCGCCAGCAGCTCAGGACTAGCGGGAGGCGCAGATACGCAGTATTTT.

This rearrangement joins TRBV28 to TRBJ1-2; D might be TRBD1 (5 bases). V lost 6 bases, J lost 6 bases, and 20 bases lay in between. Germline V gene sequence: CDR1 MDHEN, CDR2 SYDVKM. The CDR3 runs 15 residues. CDR3 in DNA: TGTGCCAGCAGCACCTTTTGGGGGGATGTTGATGGCTACACCTTC. Protein sequence: CASSTFWGDVDGYTF.

This chain connects TRBV25-1 to TRBJ1-2; D remains ambiguous. Germline CDR1 and CDR2: MGHDK and SYGVNS. This CDR3 is 14 amino acids long. V was trimmed by 3 bases and J by 4 bases, leaving 12 bases between them. The CDR3 nucleotides read TGTGCCAGCAGTGAGGGAGGGCAAATCTATGGCTACACCTTC. Protein sequence: CASSEGGQIYGYTF.

The chain couples TRBV7-3 to TRBJ1-3, with D perhaps matching TRBD1 (5 bases). Looked up from germline, CDR1 is SGHTA and CDR2 is FQGTGA. With 4 bases removed from V and 9 bases from J, the gap between germline ends came to 13 bases. The CDR3 runs to 13 residues. CDR3 region: CASSSQGGGTIYF. In nucleotides, the CDR3 is TGTGCCAGCAGCTCCCAGGGCGGCGGCACCATATATTTT. The full variable domain, its missing parts supplied by reference TRBV7-3 and TRBJ1-3, is GAGVSQTPSNKVTEKGKYVELRCDPISGHTALYWYRQSLGQGPEFLIYFQGTGAADDSGLPNDRFFAVRPEGSVSTLKIQRTERGDSAVYLCASSSQGGGTIYFGEGSWLTVV.

The chain carries TRBV9 and TRBJ1-1, with 8 bases identical to TRBD1. Germline V gives CDR1 SGDLS, CDR2 YYNGEE. The CDR3 extends over 15 amino acids. Trimming cost V 0 bases and J 3 bases; bases outside gene matches: 4. CDR3 region: CASSVVRGLDTEAFF. Here the CDR3 DNA reads TGTGCCAGCAGCGTAGTCAGGGGGCTGGACACTGAAGCTTTCTTT. The variable domain in full, completed from reference TRBV9 and TRBJ1-1, reads DSGVTQTPKHLITATGQRVTLRCSPRSGDLSVYWYQQSLDQGLQFLIQYYNGEERAKGNILERFSAQQFPDLHSELNLSSLELGDSALYFCASSVVRGLDTEAFFGQGTRLTVV.

This chain joins TRBV5-1 and TRBJ2-7; D is possibly TRBD1 (6 bases). Trimming stripped 0 bases from V and 1 base from J, with 8 bases between. Per germline, CDR1 SGHRS and CDR2 YFSETQ. The CDR3 has 14 residues. CDR3 sequence (DNA): TGCGCCAGCAGCTTGGGACAGGTTTCCTACGAGCAGTACTTC. This sequence encodes CASSLGQVSYEQYF.

The genes are TRBV19 and TRBJ1-5; tentatively, D is TRBD1 (5 bases). V shed 4 bases and J shed 3 bases, with 13 bases lying between them. CDR1 LNHDA and CDR2 SQIVND come from the germline V gene (reference sequence). This CDR3 comprises 15 residues. The CDR3 protein is CASSTQGTFNQPQHF. CDR3 nucleotide sequence: TGTGCCAGTAGTACCCAGGGAACGTTCAATCAGCCCCAGCATTTT.

The chain employs TRBV6-1 and TRBJ2-7; 9 bases match TRBD1. The CDR3 runs 14 residues. V shed 7 bases and J 5 bases; nucleotides not matched to a gene: 9. Germline V gives CDR1 MNHNS, CDR2 SASEGT. In DNA form, the CDR3 reads TGTGCCAGCACCGAATCCGGGACAGGGAACGAGCAGTACTTC. Encoded protein: CASTESGTGNEQYF.

V is TRBV29-1 and J is TRBJ2-7; TRBD1 matches at 8 bases. The CDR3 extends over 13 amino acids. The V segment lost 4 bases and the J segment 6 bases; nucleotides outside the gene matches: 8. The germline CDR1 and CDR2 sequences are SQVTM and ANQGSEA. The DNA of the CDR3 is TGCAGCGTTGCGATTAGACAGGGGAGCGAGCAGTACTTC. It is translated as CSVAIRQGSEQYF.